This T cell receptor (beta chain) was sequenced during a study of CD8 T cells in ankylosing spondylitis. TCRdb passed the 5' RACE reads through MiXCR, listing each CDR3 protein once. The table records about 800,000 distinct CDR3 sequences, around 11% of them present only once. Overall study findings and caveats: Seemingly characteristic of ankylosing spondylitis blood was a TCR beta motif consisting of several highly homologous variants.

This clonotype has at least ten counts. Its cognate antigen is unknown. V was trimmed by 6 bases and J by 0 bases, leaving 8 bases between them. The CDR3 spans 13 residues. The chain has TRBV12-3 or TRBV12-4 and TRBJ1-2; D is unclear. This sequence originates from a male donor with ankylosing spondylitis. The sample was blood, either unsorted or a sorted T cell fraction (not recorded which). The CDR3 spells CASSTSPNYGYTF. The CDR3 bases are TGTGCCAGCAGCACGAGTCCTAACTATGGCTACACCTTC.